The present TCR beta chain was sequenced within a study of blood T cells in healthy people across ages. This clonotype was seen a few times. Its matching antigen is unknown. Study results and caveats: PBMCs that were unsorted prevented a conclusive naive versus antigen-experienced comparison. Older age went with lower TCR beta diversity per million T cells, in a roughly linear way.

Each sample yielded at least 6 million isolated PBMCs. A J-beta primer mix and a sample-barcoded 5' primer were used in a second PCR of roughly 6 to 11 cycles. Every cDNA was tagged by a template-switch adaptor with 12 random nucleotides. TCRdb passed the 5' RACE reads through MiXCR, listing each CDR3 protein once. The sample shows hundreds of thousands of distinct CDR3 sequences, roughly three fifths of them seen only once. The length of the CDR3 is 14 residues. The V gene lost 0 bases and the J gene lost 6 bases, with 12 bases spanning the gap. CDR1 is MNHEY, CDR2 SVGAGI, per germline. The source of this sequence is a man in his forties or fifties in good health. V and J are TRBV6-5 and TRBJ2-7; D is possibly TRBD1 or TRBD2 (5 bases each). The sample consisted of blood. In DNA form, the CDR3 reads TGTGCCAGCAGTTACTCCACCGAGGGGAGCGAGCAGTACTTC. Residues: CASSYSTEGSEQYF.